The entry below describes one TCR beta chain. Antigen: not known. This entry comes from a study of T cells expressing NK-cell markers. Study context: From sorted CD3+CD56+NKG2C+, CD3+CD56+NKG2C- and CD3+CD56-NKG2C+ T cells came the TCR beta repertoires. Regarding the study as a whole: Whether the expanded NKG2C+ T cell clones recognized HCMV remained unclear. Researchers report these clonotypes also headed the CD3+CD56-NKG2C+ fraction in a handful of donors.

5'RACE template switching with UMIs generated TCR beta cDNA. For each CDR3 protein, TCRdb gives one entry from its re-call of the 5' RACE reads, without DNA. Its clone listing holds 130,000 to 150,000 distinct CDR3 sequences. CDR3 length: 13 residues. Per germline, CDR1 MNHEY and CDR2 SVGAGI. This chain uses TRBV6-5 with TRBJ2-1; the TCRdb D gene call, TRBD1, has no DNA to confirm it. This clonotype originated in a man aged 18 to 30 in good health. Sequenced input: blood T cells: a sorted CD56 or NKG2C T cell subset, CD4+ or CD8+ T cells, or bulk PBMC T cells (not recorded which). The CDR3: CASSTGAVNEQFF.